This T cell receptor beta chain was observed in a study of cytomegalovirus exposure and HLA in healthy donors. General observations from the study: A link between a missense DCLRE1C variant and TCR beta V- and J-gene trimming emerged from a later analysis.

PCR involved 60 Vbeta and 13 Jbeta primers. TCRdb keeps only in-frame clones here, not all; method: immunoSEQ multiplex PCR. The sample holds 250,000 to 350,000 clones, around 90% seen once. Note on this clone: The target antigen is unknown.

This sequence was found in a woman younger than 30 in good health and CMV-seronegative. Material: PBMCs.

DNA for the CDR3: TGCAGGGTGGACAGGGTTATTGAAGCTTTCTTT. Amino acid sequence: CRVDRVIEAFF. The V gene is TRBV20-1, the J gene TRBJ1-1, with 8 bases that match TRBD1. The CDR3 covers 11 residues. In germline, CDR1 is DFQATT, CDR2 SNEGSKA (reference sequence).